The T cell receptor (beta chain) under discussion was sequenced for a study of blood T cells in healthy people across ages. Study information: Per two T cells, about one barcoded beta molecule was captured through template switching. Study findings and constraints: One million T cells yielded diversity estimates that were considered underestimates.

Then a second PCR, running roughly 7 to 12 cycles, was carried out with a sample-barcoded 5' primer and a J-beta primer mix. MiXCR, run by TCRdb on the 5' RACE reads, gives a single entry per CDR3 protein. Among some 690,000 distinct CDR3 sequences listed, about 20% were seen once. Trimming took 3 bases from V and 1 from J, leaving 16 bases between them. Germline CDR1 and CDR2: WSHSY and SAAADI. CDR3 length: 16 residues. Of note for this clonotype: What it binds is not known.

The chain joins TRBV10-2 to TRBJ2-7, with D perhaps TRBD1 or TRBD2 (7 bases each). This clonotype originated in a man between 65 and 85 years old in good health. The sequenced sample consisted of blood. The CDR3 DNA is TGCGCCAGCAGTGACCCAGGGGGGGGCAGTTCCTACGAGCAGTACTTC. The encoded protein is CASSDPGGGSSYEQYF.